The 17 T cell receptor beta chains given below trace back to one sample, sequenced in a study of blood T cell repertoires in COVID-19. Clones were read by immunoSEQ multiplex PCR, and TCRdb kept only the in-frame ones, dropping some. Here the sample spans some 95,000 clones, around 82% being singletons. Sequences were obtained from peripheral blood. The receptor set was obtained from a man aged 45-60 years who had recovered from COVID-19.

The CDR3 nucleotides read TGTGCCAGCAGCCCTCGACAGAACACTGAAGCTTTCTTT. Amino acids: CASSPRQNTEAFF. The chain links TRBV3-1 (or the pseudogene TRBV3-2) to TRBJ1-1; D is unclear. This CDR3 is built from 13 residues. V was shortened by 4 bases and J by 1 base, with 7 bases between the two germline ends. CDR1 is LGHDT, CDR2 YNNKEL, per germline (reference sequence).

This clone showed up just once. This chain joins TRBV2 and TRBJ2-7, with 7 bases that match TRBD2. The junction had 10 bases not matched to a gene; V was cut back by 3 bases and J by 8 bases. Germline V gene lookup returns CDR1 SNHLY and CDR2 FYNNEI. This CDR3 spans 14 amino acids. CDR3 nucleotides: TGTGCCAGCAGTGAGGGGCTAGCGGCTCCCCAGCAGTACTTC. It yields the protein CASSEGLAAPQQYF.

This clone was seen a handful of times. V gene TRBV28 combines with J gene TRBJ2-2; 8 bases map to TRBD1. V lost 7 bases, J lost 4 bases, and 8 bases stayed unmatched. CDR1 and CDR2 from the germline V gene are MDHEN and SYDVKM. The CDR3 is made up of 15 amino acids. The CDR3 bases are TGTGCCAGCACCTGGACAGGGAAGGTCACCGGGGAGCTGTTTTTT. Its translation is CASTWTGKVTGELFF.

This sequence joins TRBV27 and TRBJ2-1; D might be TRBD1 (5 bases). From germline, CDR1 is MNHEY and CDR2 SMNVEV (reference sequence). V lost 3 bases and J 0 bases, leaving 9 bases between the germline ends. CDR3 size: 15 residues. The chain's CDR3 is CASSFTGASYNEQFF. CDR3 DNA sequence: TGTGCCAGCAGTTTTACAGGTGCCTCCTACAATGAGCAGTTCTTC.

The chain employs TRBV30 and TRBJ2-7; 7 nucleotides line up with TRBD1. CDR3 length: 15 amino acids. Germline assignment: CDR1 GTSNPN and CDR2 SVGIG (reference sequence). V lost 1 base and J lost 2; bases outside the gene matches: 8. In nucleotides, the CDR3 is TGTGCCTGGAGTGCACGCGACAGGGCGACCTACGAGCAGTACTTC. As protein: CAWSARDRATYEQYF.

The chain has TRBV6-4 and TRBJ1-4; no clear D gene. Per the germline V gene, CDR1 is MRHNA and CDR2 is SNTAGT. This CDR3 has 15 amino acids. V dropped 0 bases and J dropped 8 bases, with 13 bases sitting between them. CDR3 region: CASSDSRWVGEKLFF. The DNA for the CDR3 is TGTGCCAGCAGTGACTCGAGGTGGGTTGGGGAAAAACTGTTTTTT.

This rearrangement joins TRBV20-1 to TRBJ2-3; 10 bases fit TRBD2. Germline V lookup: CDR1 DFQATT, CDR2 SNEGSKA (reference sequence). The CDR3 consists of 14 residues. After removal of 3 bases from V and 6 bases from J, the junction contained 6 bases not matched to a gene. The CDR3 coding sequence is TGCAGTGCTAGTCCTAGCGGGAGAACGGATACGCAGTATTTT. It codes for CSASPSGRTDTQYF.

This rearrangement joins TRBV5-3 to TRBJ2-3, with 8 bases matching TRBD1. TRBV5-3 is assigned to the ORF class and has an uncertain function. This CDR3 has 17 residues. Trimming removed 4 bases from V and 2 bases from J; junction bases left unmatched: 12. The CDR3 is CARSIFGTGILTDTQYF. The CDR3 DNA reads TGTGCCAGAAGCATATTCGGGACAGGTATCCTCACAGATACGCAGTATTTT.

The V call is TRBV18, the J call TRBJ2-2; possibly TRBD1 for D (5 bases). This CDR3 region has 17 residues. Germline V gene sequence: CDR1 KGHSH, CDR2 LQKENI. Between the trimmed V and J ends, which lost 0 bases and 3 bases, there was a span of 14 bases. CDR3 residues: CASSPPERGGDTGELFF. CDR3 DNA: TGTGCCAGCTCACCACCGGAAAGGGGTGGAGACACCGGGGAGCTGTTTTTT.

This clone showed up just a few times. This rearrangement joins TRBV28 to TRBJ1-3; a possible D gene is TRBD1 (6 bases). Germline lookup yields CDR1 MDHEN and CDR2 SYDVKM. With 4 bases removed from V and 4 bases from J, the gap between germline ends came to 11 bases. The CDR3 has 14 residues. Here the CDR3 reads CASSSTGKGNTIYF. In DNA, the CDR3 is TGTGCCAGCAGTTCAACAGGGAAGGGAAACACCATATATTTT.

The chain uses TRBV29-1 and TRBJ1-1, with D tentatively TRBD1 (6 bases). Germline-derived CDR1 and CDR2 are SQVTM and ANQGSEA. V was shortened by 7 bases and J by 4 bases, with 16 bases between the two germline ends. CDR3 length: 13 amino acids. The CDR3 here is CSASAVRGTEAFF. CDR3 bases: TGCAGCGCATCCGCGGTCAGGGGCACTGAAGCTTTCTTT.

The chain is built from TRBV30 and TRBJ2-5, with 9 bases identical to TRBD1. In germline, CDR1 is GTSNPN, CDR2 SVGIG (reference sequence). V trimming: 3 bases; J trimming: 4 bases; junction bases outside the gene matches: 9. The CDR3 contains 15 residues. Written as DNA, the CDR3 is TGTGCCTGGAGAGGCAGGGACAGGGTGAGAGAGACCCAGTACTTC. It codes for CAWRGRDRVRETQYF.

The chain links TRBV5-6 to TRBJ2-3; 9 bases map to TRBD1. Germline V gene lookup returns CDR1 SGHDT and CDR2 YYEEEE. This CDR3 spans 15 amino acids. After removal of 3 bases from V and 6 bases from J, the junction contained 8 bases not matched to a gene. CDR3 sequence (DNA): TGTGCCAGCAGCTGGGGACAGGGCACCCCCGATACGCAGTATTTT. It translates to CASSWGQGTPDTQYF. Full variable domain (remainder filled in from reference TRBV5-6 and TRBJ2-3): DAGVTQSPTHLIKTRGQQVTLRCSPKSGHDTVSWYQQALGQGPQFIFQYYEEEERQRGNFPDRFSGHQFPNYSSELNVNALLLGDSALYLCASSWGQGTPDTQYFGPGTRLTVL.

This chain connects TRBV7-3 to TRBJ2-2; TRBD1 aligns across 10 bases. The CDR3 is made up of 16 amino acids. Germline values: CDR1 SGHTA, CDR2 FQGTGA. Trimming removed 5 bases from V and 7 bases from J; junction bases left unmatched: 10. CDR3 coding DNA: TGTGCCAGCAGCGAGACAGGGGGCAAGGTCGGCGGGGAGCTGTTTTTT. As protein: CASSETGGKVGGELFF. The full variable domain, its missing parts supplied by reference TRBV7-3 and TRBJ2-2, is GAGVSQTPSNKVTEKGKYVELRCDPISGHTALYWYRQSLGQGPEFLIYFQGTGAADDSGLPNDRFFAVRPEGSVSTLKIQRTERGDSAVYLCASSETGGKVGGELFFGEGSRLTVL.

This rearrangement joins TRBV19 to TRBJ2-5; 11 bases align to TRBD1. There are 16 residues in the CDR3. Germline CDR1 reads LNHDA; CDR2 reads SQIVND (reference sequence). V was pared by 4 bases and J by 5 bases, with 9 bases of the junction left unmatched. The CDR3 bases are TGTGCCAGTAGTAGAGGGGACAGGGGGGAATCTGAGACCCAGTACTTC. Protein product: CASSRGDRGESETQYF.

The gene calls are TRBV18 and TRBJ2-2; a possible D gene is TRBD2 (6 bases). The germline V and J ends were trimmed by 6 bases and 0 bases, with 14 bases remaining between them. Germline V lookup: CDR1 KGHSH, CDR2 LQKENI. The CDR3 contains 16 residues. CDR3 loop: CASSFTGTSNTGELFF. The CDR3, as DNA: TGTGCCAGCTCGTTCACCGGGACTTCGAACACCGGGGAGCTGTTTTTT. The full variable domain, with the rest looked up from reference TRBV18 and TRBJ2-2, is NAGVMQNPRHLVRRRGQEARLRCSPMKGHSHVYWYRQLPEEGLKFMVYLQKENIIDESGMPKERFSAEFPKEGPSILRIQQVVRGDSAAYFCASSFTGTSNTGELFFGEGSRLTVL.

This chain joins TRBV7-9 and TRBJ2-1; D is possibly TRBD2 (5 bases). V was shortened by 1 base and J by 0 bases, with 7 bases between the two germline ends. This CDR3 has 15 residues. Per germline, CDR1 SEHNR and CDR2 FQNEAQ (reference sequence). The CDR3 DNA follows: TGTGCCAGCAGCTTAGACAGCGGCTCCTACAATGAGCAGTTCTTC. This sequence encodes CASSLDSGSYNEQFF.